A single T cell receptor (beta chain) is shown here with its context. This clonotype was seen only a few times. The antigen it recognizes is unknown. No base quality values were provided; no much bigger clone lies one nucleotide off. This entry belongs to a study of patients and donors after allogeneic stem cell transplantation (dated by TCRdb to the early 2020s). Libraries were made using RT-PCR. Instrument on record: NextSeq 550. TCRdb cleaned the public reads at Q25 with fastp, built clones with MiXCR and kept in-frame beta chains. Rows merge per CDR3 protein into single entries with the most common DNA and genes. For this sample there are more than 850,000 distinct CDR3 sequences; about a sixth appear just once. The ten largest clones take up approximately 5.9% of the sample. The cysteine opens and the phenylalanine closes a CDR3 of 14 amino acids. Only CDR3 DNA is held: 42 bases, read in frame from base 1. Sequences MDHEN (CDR1) and SYDVKM (CDR2) are obtained from the germline V gene. Germline trimming: 8 bases from V, 2 bases from J; junction bases outside gene matches: 9.

The sequenced sample consisted of blood, either unsorted or a sorted T cell fraction (not recorded which). This clonotype originated in a human donor who was either an allogeneic HSCT recipient or a stem cell or donor lymphocyte infusion donor (not recorded which). It is not recorded whose cells these are; they may come from a transplant donor. This chain joins TRBV28 to TRBJ2-7, with 7 junctional bases fitting TRBD1. The nucleotide sequence reads TGTGCCAGCGCTACGGTCAGGGGGACCTACGAGCAGTACTTC. Translated, it reads CASATVRGTYEQYF.